These 16 T cell receptor beta chains share one sample of origin, sequenced in a study of T cells in Graves' hyperthyroidism and ophthalmopathy. RNA transcripts served as the template for amplifying TCR beta CDR3 regions. First-round RT-PCR targeting the TCR CDR3 was performed with the HTBI primer set. TCRdb re-called the multiplex PCR reads with MiXCR, one entry per CDR3 protein. Altogether nearly 600,000 distinct CDR3 sequences are present, more than 13% being singletons, with the ten largest covering 6.5% to 9%. The sample consisted of blood. These receptors originate from a woman younger than 35 with Graves' ophthalmopathy.

This clonotype was recorded many times. V usage is TRBV5-6 and J usage is TRBJ1-1, with 7 nucleotides matching TRBD1. The CDR3 contains 14 residues. J gave up 7 bases and V 4 bases, and 10 bases lay outside the gene matches. Germline-derived CDR1 and CDR2 are SGHDT and YYEEEE. In DNA form, the CDR3 reads TGTGCCAGCAGCCTCGTCCCGGGACAGAGTGAAGCTTTCTTT. It codes for CASSLVPGQSEAFF.

This clonotype was found many times. The rearrangement links TRBV7-8 to TRBJ2-7, with D perhaps matching TRBD2 (5 bases). This CDR3 spans 14 amino acids. Trimming cost V 0 bases and J 6 bases, with 12 bases left between them. Germline lookup yields CDR1 SGHVS and CDR2 FQNEAQ. CDR3 sequence (DNA): TGTGCCAGCAGCTTAGCGGTCGGGGTTCGCGAGCAGTACTTC. Its protein product is CASSLAVGVREQYF.

V gene TRBV19 combines with J gene TRBJ1-1; tentative D call: TRBD1 (5 bases). Trimming removed 5 bases from V and 1 base from J, with 14 bases in between. This CDR3 region has 15 residues. CDR1 is LNHDA, CDR2 SQIVND, per germline (reference sequence). CDR3: CASSRGGMGNTEAFF. CDR3 sequence (DNA): TGTGCCAGTAGTCGTGGGGGTATGGGGAACACTGAAGCTTTCTTT.

This clonotype was observed at least ten times. V is TRBV30 and J is TRBJ1-5; D remains ambiguous. This CDR3 has 14 amino acids. Looked up from germline, CDR1 is GTSNPN and CDR2 is SVGIG (reference sequence). The V gene lost 0 bases and the J gene lost 5 bases, with 11 bases spanning the gap. CDR3 DNA sequence: TGTGCCTGGAGTGTGGTCGGGTTGCATCAGCCCCAGCATTTT. This encodes CAWSVVGLHQPQHF.

This clonotype was recorded a few times. A much larger clone differs by one base, so this may be a read error. The CDR3 reads CTSSAQRYNEQFF. CDR3 nucleotide sequence: TGTACCAGCAGTGCCCAAAGATACAATGAGCAGTTCTTC. This sequence joins TRBV6-1 and TRBJ2-1; D unclear. The CDR3 totals 13 residues. Germline CDR1 reads MNHNS; CDR2 reads SASEGT.

This clonotype was picked up many times. The V and J genes are TRBV29-1 and TRBJ2-7; tentative D call: TRBD1 (5 bases). The germline V gene encodes CDR1 SQVTM and CDR2 ANQGSEA. CDR3 length: 14 residues. Trimming removed 7 bases from V and 3 bases from J, with 19 bases in between. CDR3 sequence: CSATRSQGVYEQYF. The CDR3 DNA follows: TGCAGCGCCACCCGGAGTCAGGGCGTCTACGAGCAGTACTTC.

This clonotype has a count of ten or more. The chain recombines TRBV7-2 with TRBJ2-5; the D gene is possibly TRBD2 (5 bases). V lost 2 bases and J lost 3, with 10 bases in between. The CDR3 extends over 14 amino acids. Germline V gene data show CDR1 as SGHTA and CDR2 as FQGNSA. CDR3 DNA: TGTGCCAGCAGCTTACTAGCTGCTGAAGAGACCCAGTACTTC. Translated: CASSLLAAEETQYF.

A note on this clonotype: A much larger clone lies one base from this, so it may be a read error. The V gene is TRBV20-1, the J gene TRBJ2-3; no clear D gene. The V end lost 6 bases, the J end lost 6 bases, and 16 bases lay between the germline ends. The CDR3 extends over 13 amino acids. Germline V gene lookup returns CDR1 DFQATT and CDR2 SNEGSKA (reference sequence). CDR3 sequence reads: CSAHPTDTDTQYF. CDR3 nucleotide sequence: TGCAGTGCACACCCCACCGACACGGATACGCAGTATTTT.

This clonotype was found many times. The V gene is TRBV12-3 or TRBV12-4, the J gene TRBJ1-1, with D hard to call. Trimming removed 5 bases from V and 6 bases from J, with 13 bases in between. This CDR3 comprises 13 residues. The CDR3 DNA reads TGTGCCAGCAGTAATACAGAAAGGGCTGAAGCTTTCTTT. It specifies CASSNTERAEAFF.

This clonotype appeared many times. The chain links TRBV20-1 to TRBJ2-1; D is possibly TRBD1 (6 bases). The CDR3 covers 16 residues. Germline V gene sequence: CDR1 DFQATT, CDR2 SNEGSKA (reference sequence). Trimming took off 0 bases at V and 5 bases at J, with 17 bases between the two ends. The CDR3 region is CSARDSGVNFDNEQFF. The CDR3 nucleotides read TGCAGTGCTAGAGATTCAGGGGTGAATTTCGACAATGAGCAGTTCTTC.

This clonotype was observed many times. The V call is TRBV2, the J call TRBJ2-7; D possibly corresponds to TRBD1 (6 bases). V was trimmed by 5 bases and J by 6 bases, leaving 17 bases between them. Germline CDR1 is SNHLY and CDR2 is FYNNEI. The CDR3 covers 14 residues. CDR3 residues: CASSRTDSSVEQYF. CDR3 DNA: TGTGCCAGCAGTAGGACGGACAGCTCCGTCGAGCAGTACTTC.

This clonotype was counted many times. J is TRBJ1-5 and V is TRBV28; TRBD1 is a possible D gene (5 bases). This CDR3 contains 14 residues. Trimming removed 5 bases from V and 4 bases from J, with 12 bases in between. CDR1 and CDR2 (germline): MDHEN, SYDVKM. This chain's CDR3 is CASSPRALNQPQHF. In nucleotides, the CDR3 is TGTGCCAGCAGTCCCAGGGCCCTAAATCAGCCCCAGCATTTT.

This clonotype was seen many times. The chain couples TRBV7-3 to TRBJ2-1, with D hard to call. The CDR3 consists of 16 residues. V shed 5 bases and J shed 9 bases, with 23 bases lying between them. Germline CDR1 SGHTA, CDR2 FQGTGA. CDR3 protein: CASSPRPARHNVEQFF. CDR3 DNA sequence: TGTGCCAGCAGCCCGCGGCCCGCCCGCCACAATGTTGAGCAGTTCTTC.

This clonotype was observed many times. The rearrangement joins TRBV10-3 to TRBJ2-5; maybe TRBD2 (5 bases). Germline V lookup: CDR1 ENHRY, CDR2 SYGVKD. The CDR3 runs to 14 residues. V was clipped by 0 bases and J by 5 bases, with 10 bases between them. CDR3 in DNA: TGTGCCATCAGTGAGTCTAGCGATTTTGAGACCCAGTACTTC. It codes for CAISESSDFETQYF.

This clonotype was seen at least ten times. The V and J genes are TRBV6-1 and TRBJ2-3; D gene unclear. The CDR3 length is 11 residues. From germline, CDR1 is MNHNS and CDR2 SASEGT. Trimming took 7 bases from V and 1 from J, leaving 3 bases between them. CDR3 nucleotides: TGTGCCAGCAAACGCACAGATACGCAGTATTTT. Residues: CASKRTDTQYF.

The chain employs TRBV28 and TRBJ2-1, with a possible D match to TRBD1 (6 bases). V was shortened by 6 bases and J by 3 bases, with 12 bases between the two germline ends. This CDR3 has 14 amino acids. Germline loops: CDR1 MDHEN, CDR2 SYDVKM. In DNA, the CDR3 is TGTGCCAGCAGAACAGGGCTAAGCTACAATGAGCAGTTCTTC. Translated, it gives CASRTGLSYNEQFF.